This T cell receptor beta chain was documented in a study of T cells in Graves' hyperthyroidism and ophthalmopathy (dated 2019 in TCRdb). In terms of the full investigation: A discovery cohort of about a hundred patients, 43 with Graves' ophthalmopathy and under 60 with stable Graves' hyperthyroidism, was used to find distinguishing TCR V-J signatures. After blood sampling, hyperthyroidism patients were treated with methimazole at a starting dose of 30 mg daily, and ophthalmopathy patients were treated with high-dose intravenous methylprednisolone. TCR Vbeta CDR3 sequencing of 130 to 150 peripheral blood samples (approximately 44 ophthalmopathy, under 80 hyperthyroidism and around 17 progressor patients) is reported in the paper. Whether ophthalmopathy could be predicted prospectively was tested in an independent validation cohort made up of roughly 20 hyperthyroidism patients plus 17 patients who later progressed to ophthalmopathy. The 90 to 100 discovery patients were randomly divided into training and test sets at a 7:3 ratio. In several Graves' hyperthyroidism patients, the study also compared T-cell repertoires from thyroid tissue with T-cell repertoires from blood. Results and caveats for the whole study, not just this receptor: Most expanded thyroid clonotypes (frequency above 0.001) were also detected in blood, a finding suggesting that blood repertoires may reflect thyroid immune responses. Ophthalmopathy was separated from stable hyperthyroidism by a 13 V-J signature model, with about 86% sensitivity and roughly 84% specificity obtained in cross-validation and 80%/75% obtained in testing. Sample size was not statistically predetermined, and investigators were not blinded to group allocation. During validation, the model predicted progression to ophthalmopathy a median of approximately 7 months ahead of onset, with around 71% sensitivity and less than 85% specificity.

Any patient with an uncontrolled infection, another autoimmune disease, pregnancy or lactation was excluded. Diagnoses were based on clinical symptoms, serum thyroxine and TRAb, thyroid ultrasound and orbital computed tomography. Trizol reagent was used to extract total RNA, and RNA quality was then checked on an Agilent 2100 Bioanalyzer. From the cysteine through the phenylalanine, the CDR3 covers 13 amino acids. The DNA shown is the 39-base CDR3, in frame from base 1. V and J are truncated by 3 bases and 1 base respectively, leaving an intervening sequence of 9 bases. CDR1 and CDR2 (DFQATT, SNEGSKA) derive from the germline V gene (reference sequence). To note about this clonotype: This receptor's antigen is unknown. Base-call qualities are not available, and no considerably larger clone is one nucleotide away.

TCR beta CDR3 regions were amplified from RNA transcripts. The TCR CDR3 was subjected to a first round of RT-PCR using the HTBI primer set and the Qiagen OneStep RT-PCR kit. A second multiplex PCR round built the libraries, followed by size selection and purification. Libraries were sequenced paired-end with 100 bp reads on an Illumina HiSeq2000. As for the original processing: Raw data were processed with SOAPnuke, discarding reads with adapters, uncalled bases, mean Phred below 15, or no exact constant-primer or identifier match. COPE v1.2.5 was used to merge high-quality paired reads, and clonotypes were defined as unique nucleotide sequences. Clonotypes were aligned to IMGT TRBV, TRBD and TRBJ reference segments using MiTCR v1.1. The analysis was restricted to V-J combinations with a frequency above 0.0001, which together covered just over 98% of the repertoires. The TCS score was defined as the ratio of F50 (clonal expansion) to E x V (chaos), calculated using BLOSUM62-based TCRdist between CDR3 peptides within each V-J. Welch's t-statistics and random forest reduced around 510 V-J features to roughly 13, which were used in a naive Bayes classifier (R e1071). The Morisita-Horn index was used to measure how similar the thyroid and blood repertoires were. TCRdb reworked the public reads: Q25 trimming with fastp, MiXCR clone assembly, productive beta chains retained. Rows are unified per CDR3 protein, each entry keeping the most common DNA and genes. These V and J calls rely on TCRdb rather than the paper's analysis. In this sample the table shows 550,000 to 600,000 distinct CDR3 sequences, 35% to 55% of which occur a single time. The ten most abundant clones make up around 19% of the sample.

The sequence derives from an adult woman with Graves' disease, either hyperthyroidism or ophthalmopathy (not recorded which). The chain is assembled from TRBV20-1 and TRBJ1-2; the D gene is unclear. Sequencing was done on a sample of peripheral blood or thyroid tissue (not recorded which). Here is the DNA: TGCAGTGCTAGCCATACAGATAACTATGGCTACACCTTC. It translates as CSASHTDNYGYTF.